The text below deals with one T cell receptor (beta chain). Original analysis: The assay estimated nucleated cells by amplifying reference gene primers. The protocol was immunoSEQ multiplex PCR, while the TCRdb copy is restricted to in-frame clones and leaves out a portion. Clonal size and the V and J genes are those of that table, whereas D and trimming came from the DNA. The table includes 250,000 to 300,000 clones, approximately 77% detected once. This sample is part of a study of blood T cell repertoires in COVID-19. At the level of the study: Whether acute or convalescent, the COVID-19 samples came from the United States, Italy and Spain.

V trimming: 4 bases; J trimming: 1 base; junction bases outside the gene matches: 9. In germline, CDR1 is LGHNT, CDR2 FRNRAP. The CDR3 is 18 residues long. The origin of this receptor is a woman between 18 and 29 years old with acute or convalescent COVID-19. Sequences were obtained from peripheral blood. The genes are TRBV12-5 and TRBJ2-1, with 11 bases that match TRBD2. The DNA of the CDR3 is TGTGCTAGTGGTTGGGGACTAGCGGACCGAGGGTCCTACAATGAGCAGTTCTTC. This codes for CASGWGLADRGSYNEQFF.